This TCR beta chain was sequenced during a study of blood T cells in healthy people across ages. Study at large: There was about one barcoded beta molecule captured by template switching per two T cells.

V was clipped by 7 bases and J by 6 bases, with 10 bases between them. Germline V gives CDR1 MNHEY, CDR2 SVGAGI. The CDR3 runs to 13 residues. Primers used in a second PCR of about 7 to 12 cycles were a sample-barcoded 5' primer and a J-beta primer mix. TCRdb independently ran MiXCR on the 5' RACE reads; one entry per CDR3 protein. This sample carries roughly 1,700,000 distinct CDR3 sequences, 25% to 30% of them seen once, and the ten largest clones take about 8%. This clonotype has ten or more counts. The origin of this receptor is a woman aged 30 to 39 in good health. J is TRBJ1-6 and V is TRBV6-5; D perhaps matches TRBD1 (5 bases). The sequencing sample was made of blood. The CDR3 DNA follows: TGTGCCAGCACCCCGGGGGGTAATTCACCCCTCCACTTT. Protein sequence: CASTPGGNSPLHF.